This TCR beta chain emerged from a study of Graves' ophthalmopathy and Graves' hyperthyroidism. Remarks on this clonotype: Given a much more abundant clone one base away, this may be a read error.

Ophthalmopathy donors showed moderate-to-severe activity, CAS ≥3, NOSPECS ≥4 and a duration under 3 months. Uncontrolled infections, other autoimmune diseases, pregnancy or lactation barred patients from enrollment. Amplification from RNA transcripts yielded the TCR beta CDR3 regions. HTBI primers were employed in first-round RT-PCR, then a second-round multiplex PCR followed. TCRdb re-called the multiplex PCR reads through MiXCR, storing one row per CDR3 protein. The sample consists of roughly 300,000 distinct CDR3 sequences, roughly 15% of them appearing once. In germline, CDR1 is SGHDN, CDR2 FVKESK. CDR3 length: 13 amino acids.

The chain is built from TRBV14 and TRBJ2-5; no clear D gene. This clonotype was sampled from an adult man with Graves' ophthalmopathy. Sequencing used peripheral blood. CDR3 residues: CASSQDHGETRYF. The CDR3 coding sequence is TGTGCCAGCAGCCAAGATCATGGAGAGACCCGGTACTTC.